This record concerns one TCR beta chain sequence. The antigen is undetermined. This specimen belongs to a study of CXCR3-negative and CXCR3-positive naive CD8 T cells. Study findings and constraints: TRB CDR3 properties indicated TCR strength, while surface CD5 was similar across naive subsets. CXCR3-positive naive cells carried more hydrophobic TRB CDR3s than CXCR3-negative naive cells did.

This CDR3 has 18 residues. Germline V gene lookup returns CDR1 MNHEY and CDR2 SVGAGI. CD45RO-CCR7+CD27+CD95- marked naive CD8+ T cells. The study made its TRB cDNA libraries by 5' RACE, adding UMI labels. From its re-call of the 5' RACE reads, TCRdb lists each CDR3 protein once, without DNA. Its listing shows about 98,000 distinct CDR3 sequences. The chain uses TRBV6-5 and TRBJ2-1; absent DNA, TCRdb's TRBD2 call cannot be checked. This sequence was found in a human donor in good health. Some clones in this sample may be carry-over from other donors' samples. Material for sequencing was naive CXCR3+ CD8+ T cells from blood. Specified subset: CD45RO-CCR7+CD27+CD95- naive CD8+ T cells expressing CXCR3 (TNR3+). This chain's CDR3 is CASSKLGGPSGRANEQFF.